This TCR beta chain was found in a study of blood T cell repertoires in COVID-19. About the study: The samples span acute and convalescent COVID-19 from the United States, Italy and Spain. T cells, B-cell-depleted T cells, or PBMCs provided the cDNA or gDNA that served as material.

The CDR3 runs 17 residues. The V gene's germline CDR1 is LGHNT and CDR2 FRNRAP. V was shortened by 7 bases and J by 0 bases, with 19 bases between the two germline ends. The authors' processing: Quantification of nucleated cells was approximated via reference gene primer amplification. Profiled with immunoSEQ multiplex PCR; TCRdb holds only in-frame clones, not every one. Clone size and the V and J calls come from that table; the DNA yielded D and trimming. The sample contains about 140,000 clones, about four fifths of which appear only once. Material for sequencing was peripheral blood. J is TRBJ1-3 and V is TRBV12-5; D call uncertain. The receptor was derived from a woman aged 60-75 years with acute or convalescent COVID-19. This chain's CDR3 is CASARGRSPPSGNTIYF. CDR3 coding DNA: TGTGCTAGTGCCCGCGGCAGATCACCCCCCTCTGGAAACACCATATATTTT. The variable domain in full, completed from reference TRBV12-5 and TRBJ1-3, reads DARVTQTPRHKVTEMGQEVTMRCQPILGHNTVFWYRQTMMQGLELLAYFRNRAPLDDSGMPKDRFSAEMPDATLATLKIQPSEPRDSAVYFCASARGRSPPSGNTIYFGEGSWLTVV.